The present T cell receptor beta chain was sequenced within a study of blood T cell repertoires in COVID-19. Overall study: Material from acute and convalescent COVID-19 was sourced from the United States, Italy and Spain.

The protocol was immunoSEQ multiplex PCR, while the TCRdb copy is restricted to in-frame clones and leaves out a portion. The sample records 300,000 to 400,000 clones, around 87% being singletons. V lost 7 bases, J lost 3 bases, and 2 bases stayed unmatched. The CDR3 has 13 residues. Germline CDR1 reads LNHDA; CDR2 reads SQIVND (reference sequence). The Seattle site enrolled patients during active infection and followed them longitudinally. The gene calls are TRBV19 and TRBJ2-2; 7 bases map to TRBD1. This TCR derives from a woman aged 50 to 65 with COVID-19, enrolled during active disease. Sequencing was done on a sample of peripheral blood. For the CDR3, the DNA is TGTGCCAGTATAGGGGGCTACACCGGGGAGCTGTTTTTT. The encoded protein is CASIGGYTGELFF.